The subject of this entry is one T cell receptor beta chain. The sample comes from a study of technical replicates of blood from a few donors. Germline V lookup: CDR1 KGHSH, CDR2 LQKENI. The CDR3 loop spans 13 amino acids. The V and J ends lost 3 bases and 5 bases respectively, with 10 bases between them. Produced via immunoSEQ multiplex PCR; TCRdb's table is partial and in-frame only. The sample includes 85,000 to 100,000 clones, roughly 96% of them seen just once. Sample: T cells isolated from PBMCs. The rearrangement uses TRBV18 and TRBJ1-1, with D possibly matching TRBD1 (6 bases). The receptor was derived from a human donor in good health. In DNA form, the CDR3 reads TGTGCCAGCTCACCCGGAACAGGGACTGAAGCTTTCTTT. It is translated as CASSPGTGTEAFF.